The present T cell receptor (beta chain) was sequenced within a study of blood T cell repertoires in COVID-19. Overall study context: Whether acute or convalescent, the COVID-19 samples came from the United States, Italy and Spain.

V lost 8 bases and J lost 2, with 17 bases in between. Per the germline V gene, CDR1 is MDHEN and CDR2 is SYDVKM. This CDR3 has 15 amino acids. Authors' data handling: Reference gene primer amplification in the assay estimated nucleated cell counts. The method was immunoSEQ multiplex PCR; TCRdb's version includes in-frame clones alone and lacks a portion of them. D and trimming were read from the DNA, whereas the V and J calls and clone size are those reported in that table. The repertoire has roughly 400,000 clones, around 89% of them found once; the top ten carry roughly 1.1%. The TCR was taken from a man under 40 who had recovered from COVID-19. The chain combines TRBV28 with TRBJ2-3, with a tentative D call TRBD2 (7 bases). The specimen sequenced was PBMCs or T cells enriched from blood (not recorded which). The CDR3 is CASDGGRESTDTQYF. For the CDR3, the DNA is TGTGCCAGCGACGGGGGGCGGGAGTCCACAGATACGCAGTATTTT.